This T cell receptor (beta chain) was documented in a study of cytomegalovirus exposure and HLA in healthy donors (dated by TCRdb to about 2017). Some background on the complete study: According to a later analysis, one platform produced both the 100 to 150 validation repertoires and the 700 or so repertoires of the first cohort. The study was designed to test whether signatures of past pathogen exposure could be identified by cataloging public T cell receptors. Along with the approximately 650-subject first cohort, a separate validation cohort of over a hundred different subjects was used. To predict cytomegalovirus infection status, the study brought together high-throughput TCR immunosequencing, statistical association of individual TCRs with disease status, and machine learning.

The research as a whole found: Across donors, most TCR sequences were observed very rarely, whereas some public TCRs were present in many individuals. A few of the identified cytomegalovirus-associated TCR beta chains were confirmed in vitro to be specific for cytomegalovirus antigens. Cytomegalovirus status was reported to be diagnosed by the classifier with high specificity and sensitivity in both the original and validation cohorts. The study listed approximately 160 TCR beta chains as associated with cytomegalovirus. The validation cohort had no HLA typing available for a later analysis, so co-occurrence within that cohort was assessed over all 120 or so repertoires. Subsequent analysis determined that TCRs grouped into clusters in the first cohort also showed a tendency toward co-occurrence across the 130 or so validation repertoires, and approximately 94% of cluster scores exceeded 0. The authors suggested that the approach could potentially be generalized to other disease states and immunological phenotypes.

Library prep was done by the immunoSEQ multiplex PCR assay. In the paper's pipeline: A statistical classification framework was developed to diagnose cytomegalovirus status using the catalog of TCR beta chain sequences. TCRdb carries this immuneACCESS record with in-frame sequences only. Its versions omit some clonotypes, under half of them owing to an unresolved V gene in the studies checked, with the rest unexplained. V and J calls and clone size are given by that table; D and trimming were obtained from the DNA. The sample records fewer than 350,000 clones, more than 75% of which are singletons. Clones ranked in the top ten supply around 0.9% of the sample. The germline V gene (reference sequence) gives CDR1 as GTSNPN and CDR2 as SVGIG. The CDR3 holds 12 amino acids from the cysteine to the phenylalanine. The kept DNA is CDR3 alone, 36 bases in frame from the first base. Germline trimming: 5 bases from V, 5 bases from J; junction bases outside gene matches: 0.

Concerning this clone itself: The antigen it binds to is not known. No qualities accompany the bases; no much larger clone lies one base away.

Donors formed part of the validation cohort, which comprised 120 subjects and was distinct from the first cohort of 690 or so subjects. Rearrangement joined TRBV30 to TRBJ1-5, with 10 bases in between that match TRBD1. Sequences were obtained from PBMCs. The clonotype comes from a woman in her late teens or twenties in good health and CMV-seronegative. The CDR3 reads CAWGTGDQPQHF. The nucleotides are TGTGCCTGGGGGACAGGGGATCAGCCCCAGCATTTT.